The 16 T cell receptor beta chains listed next were all sequenced from one sample in a study of blood T cell repertoires in COVID-19. Only in-frame clones appear in the TCRdb table, and some are missing; sequencing was by immunoSEQ multiplex PCR. Of around 250,000 clones in the sample, approximately 90% were seen once. The sequenced sample consisted of peripheral blood. The source is a man younger than 45 who had recovered from COVID-19.

This clone was counted between two and nine times. This rearrangement joins TRBV21-1 to TRBJ1-3; no DNA check was done on the table's D call, TRBD1. TRBV21-1 is an annotated pseudogene. The CDR3 spans 15 residues. DNA for the CDR3: TGTGCCAGCAGCACCGGGACACGAACTGGAAACACCATATATTTT. Amino acids: CASSTGTRTGNTIYF.

The rearrangement uses TRBV24-1 and TRBJ2-3, with 9 bases that match TRBD2. The CDR3 length is 13 residues. Trimming cost V 10 bases and J 10 bases; bases outside gene matches: 11. In germline, CDR1 is KGHDR, CDR2 SFDVKD. The CDR3 DNA sequence: TGTGCCACTAGTCAGCTAGCGGGGACCCCGCAGTATTTT. This encodes CATSQLAGTPQYF.

The chain recombines TRBV19 with TRBJ2-3; 8 nucleotides agree with TRBD1. CDR1 and CDR2 from the germline V gene are LNHDA and SQIVND (reference sequence). The trim removed 5 bases at V and 1 base at J, leaving 8 bases unmatched. This CDR3 comprises 16 residues. CDR3 loop: CASSFTPQGGTDTQYF. CDR3 DNA: TGTGCCAGTAGTTTTACCCCACAGGGGGGCACAGATACGCAGTATTTT. The entire variable domain, with the rest obtained from reference TRBV19 and TRBJ2-3, is as follows: DGGITQSPKYLFRKEGQNVTLSCEQNLNHDAMYWYRQDPGQGLRLIYYSQIVNDFQKGDIAEGYSVSREKKESFPLTVTSAQKNPTAFYLCASSFTPQGGTDTQYFGPGTRLTVL.

The chain joins TRBV29-1 to TRBJ2-3; TRBD2 matches at 10 bases. This CDR3 has 17 residues. J gave up 3 bases and V 6 bases, and 15 bases lay outside the gene matches. Looked up from germline, CDR1 is SQVTM and CDR2 is ANQGSEA. The CDR3 nucleotides read TGCAGCGTGCTGGGACTAGCGCTAAAAAGTGGGACAGATACGCAGTATTTT. Protein product: CSVLGLALKSGTDTQYF.

The rearrangement links TRBV5-1 to TRBJ2-7, with TRBD2 matching over 11 bases. Germline lookup yields CDR1 SGHRS and CDR2 YFSETQ. CDR3 length: 14 amino acids. Trimming took 4 bases from V and 4 from J; bases not matched to a gene: 4. CDR3 residues: CASSPGLAEYEQYF. The CDR3 DNA reads TGCGCCAGCAGCCCGGGACTAGCGGAGTACGAGCAGTACTTC.

The chain employs TRBV4-1 and TRBJ1-6, with TRBD1 identical over 9 bases. V lost 1 base to trimming and J lost 7 bases; unmatched junction nucleotides: 5. CDR1 is MGHRA and CDR2 is YSYEKL in the germline V gene. The CDR3 is 16 amino acids. The CDR3 sequence is CASSQGPGTGNSPLHF. The CDR3 bases are TGCGCCAGCAGCCAAGGGCCCGGGACAGGGAATTCACCCCTCCACTTT.

The rearrangement links TRBV7-8 to TRBJ2-7, with TRBD2 identical over 8 bases. The CDR3 runs to 19 residues. CDR1 is SGHVS, CDR2 FQNEAQ, per germline. V shed 5 bases and J 1 base; nucleotides not matched to a gene: 19. This CDR3 reads CASSLSKMTRVAGSYEQYF. CDR3 nucleotide sequence: TGTGCCAGCAGCCTGTCAAAAATGACTAGGGTAGCGGGGTCCTACGAGCAGTACTTC.

The chain is built from TRBV4-3 and TRBJ1-4, with 8 bases aligning to TRBD1. CDR3 length: 15 residues. The V and J ends lost 4 bases and 7 bases, in that order; junction bases with no gene match: 8. Germline CDR1 reads LGHNA; CDR2 reads YSLEER. The CDR3, as DNA: TGCGCCAGCAGCCCGGACAGGGTAGCGGGTGAAAAACTGTTTTTT. Translating gives CASSPDRVAGEKLFF.

The chain joins TRBV7-9 to TRBJ1-2; possible D gene TRBD1, 5 bases. The CDR3 is 16 amino acids. Germline V gene lookup returns CDR1 SEHNR and CDR2 FQNEAQ (reference sequence). Deletions cut 1 base from V and 4 bases from J, with 16 bases between. The CDR3 loop reads CASSLEFGAPPYGYTF. The CDR3 region has the DNA TGTGCCAGCAGCTTAGAATTTGGGGCCCCCCCCTATGGCTACACCTTC.

For this clone: The sample carries other DNA sequences with the same CDR3. The rearrangement uses TRBV25-1 and TRBJ1-3; possible D gene TRBD1, 6 bases. The V and J ends lost 4 bases and 4 bases respectively, with 11 bases between them. CDR1 is MGHDK, CDR2 SYGVNS, per germline. This CDR3 has 14 residues. This CDR3 is CASSGTGRGNTIYF. CDR3 coding DNA: TGTGCCAGCAGTGGTACAGGGCGGGGAAACACCATATATTTT.

This chain joins TRBV5-4 and TRBJ2-5, with D possibly TRBD2 on 5 matching bases. With 5 bases removed from V and 4 bases from J, the gap between germline ends came to 15 bases. The CDR3 runs to 14 residues. The germline V gene encodes CDR1 SGHNT and CDR2 YYREEE (reference sequence). In nucleotides, the CDR3 is TGTGCCAGCAGGGCAACTAGAGCCCCAGAGACCCAGTACTTC. Protein product: CASRATRAPETQYF.

V is TRBV7-9 and J is TRBJ2-5; possibly TRBD1 for D (6 bases). The CDR3 is 17 residues long. V lost 3 bases, J lost 2 bases, and 19 bases lay in between. Germline assignment: CDR1 SEHNR and CDR2 FQNEAQ (reference sequence). CDR3 amino acids: CASSLGVGRTEQETQYF. CDR3 coding DNA: TGTGCCAGCAGCTTGGGGGTAGGAAGGACAGAGCAAGAGACCCAGTACTTC.

This clone showed up just once. The chain recombines TRBV2 with TRBJ2-2, with 12 bases matching TRBD2. CDR1 is SNHLY, CDR2 FYNNEI, per germline. CDR3 length: 15 amino acids. V gave up 6 bases and J gave up 1 base; unmatched junction bases: 0. The CDR3 DNA reads TGTGCCAGCAGACTAGCGGGGGGGAACACCGGGGAGCTGTTTTTT. The encoded protein is CASRLAGGNTGELFF.

This rearrangement joins TRBV5-1 to TRBJ1-1; D is ambiguous. Trimming stripped 0 bases from V and 2 bases from J, with 8 bases between. The CDR3 contains 14 residues. Germline V lookup: CDR1 SGHRS, CDR2 YFSETQ. This chain's CDR3 is CASSLDAGNTEAFF. In DNA form, the CDR3 reads TGCGCCAGCAGCTTGGACGCAGGTAACACTGAAGCTTTCTTT.

The CDR3, as DNA: TGTGCCAGCAGTTTTGGGCCCTATGGCTACACCTTC. It encodes CASSFGPYGYTF. V gene TRBV27 combines with J gene TRBJ1-2, with D hard to call. The V end was cut by 3 bases, the J end by 4 bases, with 6 bases between. The CDR3 loop spans 12 amino acids. Germline loops: CDR1 MNHEY, CDR2 SMNVEV (reference sequence).

Worth noting for this clone: Distinct nucleotide sequences in the sample also encode this CDR3. This chain links TRBV13 with TRBJ2-5; 9 nucleotides line up with TRBD2. The CDR3 is 16 residues long. The V gene's germline CDR1 is PRHDT and CDR2 FYEKMQ (reference sequence). V lost 0 bases, J lost 3 bases, and 5 bases stayed unmatched. The CDR3 region is CASSLGGGGDEETQYF. The CDR3 DNA reads as TGTGCCAGCAGCTTAGGTGGCGGGGGGGATGAAGAGACCCAGTACTTC. The complete variable domain, with remaining parts taken from reference TRBV13 and TRBJ2-5, reads AAGVIQSPRHLIKEKRETATLKCYPIPRHDTVYWYQQGPGQDPQFLISFYEKMQSDKGSIPDRFSAQQFSDYHSELNMSSLELGDSALYFCASSLGGGGDEETQYFGPGTRLLVL.